This TCR beta chain appears in the sequencing data of a study of T-cell reconstitution after alpha-beta-depleted transplantation in children. General observations from the study: Most T-cell counts and diversity one year after the transplant came from T cells that were newly produced. Reportedly, only several hundred clones from non-depleted graft cells drove alpha-beta T-cell counts at about two months. Where some patients showed high TCRbeta diversity at day 60, it came from recipient T cells and thymic progenitors that had survived.

Deletions cut 5 bases from V and 5 bases from J, with 19 bases between. The length of the CDR3 is 15 residues. Germline assignment: CDR1 SGDLS and CDR2 YYNGEE. Preparation of the TCRbeta library involved a method that used unique molecular identifiers. TCRdb independently ran MiXCR on the PCR reads; one entry per CDR3 protein. The sample consists of 440,000 or so distinct CDR3 sequences, around two fifths of them appearing once. As for this clonotype: Its antigen is undetermined.

This clonotype originated in a girl aged 2 to 10 with aplastic anemia, due to receive a stem cell transplant. This chain joins TRBV9 and TRBJ2-5; maybe TRBD1 (6 bases). The sample here was PBMCs, taken before TCRalphabeta/CD19-depleted stem cell transplant. CDR3 DNA sequence: TGTGCCAGCAGTGCTGGGGGCAGTGTGGGCGAGACCCAGTACTTC. The encoded protein is CASSAGGSVGETQYF.